This TCR beta chain was documented in a study of T cells after yellow fever vaccination. Conversion of TCR transcripts into cDNA relied on 5'RACE template switching, which added a universal primer site and UMIs. TCRdb itself ran the 5' RACE reads through MiXCR, one entry per CDR3 protein. The table lists 280,000 or so distinct CDR3 sequences, roughly 9% of them singletons, with about 3% in the top ten. Germline CDR1 WNHNN, CDR2 SYGVQD (reference sequence). V lost 0 bases, J lost 15 bases, and 9 bases stayed unmatched. The CDR3 extends over 14 amino acids. This clonotype was found a few times. The gene calls are TRBV10-1 and TRBJ2-1; 9 bases are shared with TRBD2. This clonotype was sampled from a man aged 18 to 30 who received the YFV17D yellow fever vaccine. This specimen was CD4+ T cells sorted from PBMCs, taken 5 days after the yellow fever booster vaccination. The CDR3 reads CASSESGVAGVSFF. The CDR3 DNA is TGCGCCAGCAGTGAGTCGGGAGTAGCGGGGGTCTCGTTCTTC.